The 2 T cell receptor beta chains reported below all come from one sample, sequenced in a study of PD-1 blockade in classical Hodgkin lymphoma. Time point denoted: cycle 4 day 1 (C4D1), after five to seven weeks of nivolumab. Each of the patients experienced relapse following autologous stem cell transplantation, and their brentuximab vedotin exposure differed. PBMCs were thawed, and CD8+ T cells were then isolated from them by magnetic negative selection. Repertoires were generated with immunoSEQ multiplex PCR, while TCRdb's copy carries only in-frame clones and drops some. The table includes about 20,000 clones, more than 80% detected once. Source: CD8+ T cells from blood, taken before the fourth cycle of nivolumab. Receptors originate from a human donor with classical Hodgkin lymphoma.

This clone was counted a single time. The chain joins TRBV5-8 to TRBJ2-3; TRBD2 agrees at 7 bases. Unmatched junction bases numbered 3, after V lost 3 bases and J lost 2 bases. The CDR3 contains 14 residues. The germline CDR1 and CDR2 sequences are SGHTS and YDEGEE. The DNA of the CDR3 is TGTGCCAGCAGCTACACTAGCGTCACAGATACGCAGTATTTT. Encoded protein: CASSYTSVTDTQYF.

V and J are TRBV7-9 and TRBJ2-3; D is possibly TRBD1 or TRBD2 (6 bases each). Germline lookup yields CDR1 SEHNR and CDR2 FQNEAQ (reference sequence). The CDR3 length is 15 residues. V lost 1 base to trimming and J lost 3 bases, with 11 bases between them. CDR3 in DNA: TGTGCCAGCAGCTTAGTGGGGGGCAGGACAGATACGCAGTATTTT. This codes for CASSLVGGRTDTQYF.